Presented here are 15 T cell receptor beta chains from one specimen sequenced in a study of tumor-infiltrating lymphocytes in primary liver carcinoma. RNA isolated from unsorted whole blood supplied the blood RNA, with germline DNA also extracted. Total RNA (around 0.45 ug) served as template for TCR beta cDNA synthesis primed by a constant-region primer. Slightly modified ARM-PCR, run as three nested multiplex PCR rounds, produced the TCR beta libraries. Each of the first two PCR rounds ran 9 to 11 cycles with TRBV1-TRBV30 forward and C-beta reverse primers. TCRdb used MiXCR to reprocess the multiplex PCR reads, holding one entry per CDR3 protein. The sample lists approximately 300,000 distinct CDR3 sequences; about 60% were seen once. Input material: peripheral blood. Receptors originate from a man aged 35-49 years with primary liver carcinoma and hepatitis B virus infection.

The rearrangement joins TRBV10-3 to TRBJ2-7; 10 bases match TRBD2. The V gene's germline CDR1 is ENHRY and CDR2 SYGVKD. V dropped 8 bases and J dropped 3; count of bases not matched to a gene: 16. The CDR3 loop spans 17 amino acids. CDR3 residues: CAISGGAGLAVNYEQYF. CDR3 coding DNA: TGTGCCATCTCCGGGGGGGCCGGACTAGCGGTAAACTACGAGCAGTACTTC.

To note about this clonotype: The junction does not match germline at one end; this may be a read error. The chain has TRBV5-1 and TRBJ2-5, with a weak D call TRBD1 (6 bases). This CDR3 region has 14 residues. The germline V gene has CDR1 SGHRS and CDR2 YFSETQ. The CDR3 DNA is TGCGCCTGCAGCCGGGGACATCAACAAGAGACACAGTACTTC. Its protein product is CACSRGHQQETQYF.

Regarding this clonotype: One junction end disagrees with the germline gene, perhaps due to a read error. The rearrangement joins TRBV11-1 to TRBJ2-2, with a possible D match to TRBD2 (6 bases). There are 16 residues in the CDR3. Germline CDR1 and CDR2: SGHAT and FQDESV (reference sequence). CDR3 sequence (DNA): TGTCCCAGCAGCTTACTGCGGGGTTCGAACACCGGGGAGTTGTTTTTT. Its translation is CPSSLLRGSNTGELFF.

A note on this clonotype: This sequence may be a read error, since a much larger clone differs from it by one base. The chain is built from TRBV12-3 or TRBV12-4 and TRBJ2-3; 10 bases fit TRBD2. CDR3 length: 15 amino acids. Here the CDR3 DNA reads TGTGTCAGCAACGAAGCGGGAGGGCCAAGAGATACGCAGTATTTT. It translates to CVSNEAGGPRDTQYF.

Note on this clonotype: A much bigger clone sits one base away, suggesting this may be a read error. CDR3 region: CVSRPSFFRGLHQPQHF. CDR3 coding DNA: TGTGTCAGCAGACCTAGCTTTTTCCGAGGCCTACATCAGCCCCAGCATTTT. The rearrangement joins TRBV6-2 or TRBV6-3 to TRBJ1-5; D uncertain. Germline V lookup: CDR1 MNHEY, CDR2 SVGEGT. CDR3 length: 17 amino acids.

This clonotype was counted many times. The V and J genes are TRBV6-5 and TRBJ2-7, with 7 nucleotides matching TRBD2. Germline V lookup: CDR1 MNHEY, CDR2 SVGAGI. The CDR3 runs to 15 residues. The V and J ends lost 0 bases and 1 base, in that order; junction bases with no gene match: 3. The CDR3 DNA reads as TGTGCCAGCAGTTACTCGGGTAGCGGGTCCTACGAGCAGTACTTC. Translation: CASSYSGSGSYEQYF.

As to this clonotype: This may come from a read error, since a much larger clone is one base off. This chain links TRBV6-5 with TRBJ2-2; 7 nucleotides line up with TRBD1. CDR1 MNHEY and CDR2 SVGAGI come from the germline V gene. This CDR3 has 15 residues. V gave up 11 bases and J gave up 3 bases; unmatched junction bases: 12. The CDR3 sequence: CAGTKRDSYTGELFF. In DNA, the CDR3 is TGTGCCGGCACCAAAAGGGACAGCTACACCGGGGAGCTGTTTTTT.

This clonotype occurred many times. The CDR3 DNA reads as TGCAGCGTGCGCCTGGCGGGGGGTAATGAAGCTTTCTTT. It translates to CSVRLAGGNEAFF. The V gene is TRBV29-1, the J gene TRBJ1-1; the D gene is possibly TRBD1 (5 bases). CDR3 length equals 13 residues. Trimming cost V 6 bases and J 7 bases, with 18 bases left between them. The germline V gene encodes CDR1 SQVTM and CDR2 ANQGSEA.

Of note for this clonotype: A much larger clone differs from this one at a single base, so this may be a read error. The chain carries TRBV6-5 and TRBJ2-2; D gene uncertain. This CDR3 is 15 amino acids long. Looked up from germline, CDR1 is MNHEY and CDR2 is SVGAGI. This CDR3 reads CGSSSSGSSTGELFF. The CDR3 nucleotides are TGTGGCAGCAGTTCCAGTGGGTCTAGCACCGGGGAGCTGTTTTTT.

This clonotype was recorded only once. At one of its ends the junction is not consistent with the germline gene, which may arise from a read error. This rearrangement joins TRBV11-2 to TRBJ1-1, with D uncertain. The CDR3 extends over 15 amino acids. Per the germline V gene, CDR1 is SGHAT and CDR2 is FQNNGV. For the CDR3, the DNA is TGTGCCATCAGCTTGGCCAGGATGGCGAACACTGAAGCTTTCTTT. Encoded protein: CAISLARMANTEAFF. Combining the CDR3 with reference TRBV11-2 and TRBJ1-1 gives the whole variable domain EAGVAQSPRYKIIEKRQSVAFWCNPISGHATLYWYQQILGQGPKLLIQFQNNGVVDDSQLPKDRFSAERLKGVDSTLKIQPAKLEDSAVYLCAISLARMANTEAFFGQGTRLTVV.

In DNA form, the CDR3 reads TGCACCGTAAAGACTGGTACCTACGAGCAGTACTTC. This codes for CTVKTGTYEQYF. V usage is TRBV29-1 and J usage is TRBJ2-7; D is undetermined. The germline CDR1 and CDR2 sequences are SQVTM and ANQGSEA. The CDR3 loop spans 12 amino acids.

This clonotype came up many times. This chain links TRBV5-6 with TRBJ1-5; TRBD1 is a possible D gene (5 bases). With 4 bases removed from V and 4 bases from J, the gap between germline ends came to 9 bases. The length of the CDR3 is 13 residues. Per germline, CDR1 SGHDT and CDR2 YYEEEE. The CDR3: CASSRDRNQPQHF. DNA of the CDR3: TGTGCCAGCAGCAGGGACCGAAATCAGCCCCAGCATTTT.

This clonotype was counted between two and nine times. A much bigger clone sits one base away, suggesting this may be a read error. This chain links TRBV6-6 with TRBJ1-1; D possibly corresponds to TRBD1 (6 bases). The germline V gene has CDR1 MNHNY and CDR2 SVGAGI (reference sequence). This CDR3 has 15 residues. The CDR3 reads CVSSSQGRGHTEAFF. For the CDR3, the DNA is TGTGTCAGCAGTTCGCAGGGGCGCGGGCACACTGAAGCTTTCTTT.

In the case of this clonotype: This clone may be a read error of a much larger clone one base away. The chain joins TRBV6-2 or TRBV6-3 to TRBJ1-2; D is unclear. V lost 7 bases, J lost 3 bases, and 6 bases lay in between. The CDR3 extends over 11 amino acids. CDR1 is MNHEY and CDR2 is SVGEGT in the germline V gene. CDR3 in amino acids: CASTEDYGYTF. The DNA for the CDR3 is TGTGCCAGCACCGAAGACTATGGCTACACCTTC.

This clonotype appeared many times. The J gene is TRBJ1-5, the V gene TRBV29-1, with D unclear. This CDR3 contains 13 residues. The V end lost 1 base, the J end lost 4 bases, and 8 bases lay between the germline ends. CDR1 and CDR2 from the germline V gene are SQVTM and ANQGSEA. The CDR3 sequence: CSVEVAVNQPQHF. CDR3 nucleotide sequence: TGCAGCGTTGAAGTCGCGGTGAATCAGCCCCAGCATTTT.